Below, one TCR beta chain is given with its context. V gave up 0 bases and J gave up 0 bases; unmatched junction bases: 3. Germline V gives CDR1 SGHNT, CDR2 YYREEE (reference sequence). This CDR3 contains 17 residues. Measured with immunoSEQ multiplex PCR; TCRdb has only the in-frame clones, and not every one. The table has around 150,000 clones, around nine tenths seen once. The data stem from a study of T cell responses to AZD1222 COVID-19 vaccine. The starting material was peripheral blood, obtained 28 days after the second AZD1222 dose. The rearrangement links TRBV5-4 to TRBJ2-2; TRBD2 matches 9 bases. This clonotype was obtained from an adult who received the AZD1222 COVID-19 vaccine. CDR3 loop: CASSLETSGANTGELFF. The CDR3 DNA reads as TGTGCCAGCAGCTTGGAGACTAGCGGAGCGAACACCGGGGAGCTGTTTTTT.